One sample yielded the 12 T cell receptor beta chains listed below, sequenced in a study of T cells in women clearing cervical HPV infection. The repertoire was sequenced with immunoSEQ multiplex PCR; TCRdb's copy has only in-frame clones and lacks some. The sample's table shows about 25,000 clones. The sequencing input was blood buffy coat. The receptors were sampled from a woman aged 18 to 75 with a cervical HPV16 infection that either progressed to CIN3+ or cleared (not recorded which).

A note on this clone: Compared with germline, one end of the junction differs, possibly owing to a read error. The read falls 3 residues short of the CDR3 end, and the missing part is taken from the germline J gene. The sample contains more than one DNA sequence encoding this CDR3. The chain uses TRBV7-9 and TRBJ2-2; D call uncertain. The germline CDR1 and CDR2 sequences are SEHNR and FQNEAQ (reference sequence). CDR3 size: 14 residues. The CDR3 DNA, read in part, is TGTGCCAGCAGTGACGACTGGAACACTGGGGAG. Protein sequence: CASSDDWNTGE. The whole CDR3 protein is CASSDDWNTGELFF. Supplemented by reference TRBV7-9 and TRBJ2-2, the full variable domain reads DTGVSQNPRHKITKRGQNVTFRCDPISEHNRLYWYRQTLGQGPEFLTYFQNEAQLEKSRLLSDRFSAERPKGSFSTLEIQRTEQGDSAMYLCASSDDWNTGELFFGEGSRLTVL.

With regard to this clone: The read ends 3 residues early relative to the CDR3; the germline J gene fills the gap. This chain joins TRBV5-4 and TRBJ1-6, with D perhaps TRBD1 (6 bases). The CDR3 sequence is 15 residues long. Germline CDR1 SGHNT, CDR2 YYREEE (reference sequence). Trimming pared 4 bases from V and 9 bases from J, leaving 17 bases between. CDR3 in amino acids: CASSDTGTVSSPLHF. The covered CDR3 bases are TGTGCCAGCAGCGACACAGGGACGGTTAGTTCACCC. Based on the CDR3 plus reference TRBV5-4 and TRBJ1-6, the full variable domain is ETGVTQSPTHLIKTRGQQVTLRCSSQSGHNTVSWYQQALGQGPQFIFQYYREEENGRGNFPPRFSGLQFPNYSSELNVNALELDDSALYLCASSDTGTVSSPLHFGNGTRLTVT.

By frequency, this clone is medium-sized. The sequence runs out 3 residues before the end of the CDR3; the remainder is reconstructed from the germline J gene. The J gene is TRBJ1-4, the V gene TRBV5-5; D remains ambiguous. The CDR3 has 13 amino acids. V gave up 7 bases and J gave up 8 bases, with 15 bases separating them. Germline-derived CDR1 and CDR2 are SGHKS and YYEKEE (reference sequence). The DNA read from the CDR3 is TGTGCCAGCCGGCGGAGTGTTCAGGAAAAA. As protein: CASRRSVQEK. The CDR3 in its entirety is CASRRSVQEKLFF.

Concerning this clone itself: Coverage ceases 3 residues before the CDR3 finishes, and the germline J gene fills in the end. This rearrangement joins TRBV10-1 to TRBJ1-1; D unresolved. Germline-derived CDR1 and CDR2 are WNHNN and SYGVQD (reference sequence). This CDR3 spans 13 amino acids. Deletions cut 6 bases from V and 6 bases from J, with 14 bases between. CDR3 bases read: TGCGCCAGCAGCTACGGGGAGGTCGCTGAA. It translates to CASSYGEVAE. The whole CDR3 reads CASSYGEVAEAFF.

Points on this clone: The sequence runs out 3 residues before the end of the CDR3; the remainder is reconstructed from the germline J gene. The V call is TRBV20-1, the J call TRBJ2-1; 8 bases align to TRBD2. CDR3 length equals 14 residues. V lost 6 bases, J lost 4 bases, and 8 bases stayed unmatched. Germline V gene lookup returns CDR1 DFQATT and CDR2 SNEGSKA (reference sequence). This CDR3 reads CSANSGRGYNEQFF. The part of the CDR3 DNA that was read is TGCAGTGCCAACAGCGGGAGAGGTTACAATGAG.

With respect to this clone: The read terminates 3 residues before the CDR3 end, so the remaining end is supplied by the germline J gene. The J gene is TRBJ1-2, the V gene TRBV19; TRBD1 might be the D (5 bases). The CDR3 loop spans 16 amino acids. The V end was cut by 4 bases, the J end by 4 bases, with 19 bases between. Germline CDR1 and CDR2: LNHDA and SQIVND (reference sequence). The CDR3 bases that were read are TGTGCCAGTAGTACCCGTATGCAGGGTCTCGGCTATGGC. Translating gives CASSTRMQGLGYG. The whole CDR3 protein reads CASSTRMQGLGYGYTF.

Regarding this clone: The CDR3 extends 3 residues past the end of the read, so its final part is completed from the germline J gene. The rearrangement links TRBV18 to TRBJ2-3; 7 bases are shared with TRBD2. Germline V lookup: CDR1 KGHSH, CDR2 LQKENI. This CDR3 has 14 amino acids. The CDR3 loop reads CASRETGRDQPQYF. CDR3 DNA, as far as it was read: TGTGCCAGCCGCGAGACGGGGAGGGATCAGCCG.

Comment on this clone: The sequenced fragment ends 3 residues before the CDR3 boundary, so the rest is inferred from the germline J gene. This rearrangement joins TRBV20-1 to TRBJ2-1; 10 bases match TRBD1. Germline V CDR1 and CDR2: DFQATT, SNEGSKA (reference sequence). With 3 bases clipped from V and 8 bases from J, the junction kept 13 bases outside the gene matches. This CDR3 has 16 amino acids. The sequenced part of the CDR3 DNA is TGCAGTGCTAGGCCCTCCGGGACAGGGGATAGGGATGAG. Translation: CSARPSGTGDRDE. The whole CDR3 reads CSARPSGTGDRDEQFF.

With respect to this clone: Read sequence stops 3 residues before the CDR3 end, and the germline J gene provides the missing end. The genes are TRBV30 and TRBJ2-7, with D perhaps TRBD2 (7 bases). This CDR3 region has 12 residues. The V gene's germline CDR1 is GTSNPN and CDR2 SVGIG (reference sequence). The V end lost 8 bases, the J end lost 0 bases, and 11 bases lay between the germline ends. The CDR3 loop reads CAGGGSSYEQYF. CDR3 DNA (partial): TGTGCCGGGGGCGGGAGCTCCTACGAG.

Judged by frequency, this clone is medium-sized. The CDR3 end falls 3 residues outside the read, so it is completed with the germline J gene. V usage is TRBV5-4 and J usage is TRBJ2-2; maybe TRBD2 (6 bases). The V gene lost 0 bases and the J gene lost 4 bases, with 10 bases spanning the gap. This CDR3 has 15 amino acids. CDR1 is SGHNT and CDR2 is YYREEE in the germline V gene (reference sequence). CDR3 sequence: CASSLAQGGTGELFF. Incomplete CDR3 DNA: TGTGCCAGCAGCTTGGCGCAGGGAGGCACCGGGGAG.

As for this clone: The observed sequence ends 3 residues before the CDR3 terminus, with the missing tail filled in from the germline J gene. The chain has TRBV5-1 and TRBJ2-7; no clear D gene. Germline lookup yields CDR1 SGHRS and CDR2 YFSETQ. The CDR3 spans 14 residues. The germline V and J ends were trimmed by 0 bases and 0 bases, with 7 bases remaining between them. CDR3 bases read: TGCGCCAGCAGCTTGGAGGTCACCTCCTACGAG. This encodes CASSLEVTSYE. The full CDR3 protein reads CASSLEVTSYEQYF.

Concerning this clone itself: The read terminates 3 residues before the CDR3 end, so the remaining end is supplied by the germline J gene. The V call is TRBV5-1, the J call TRBJ2-1; a possible D gene is TRBD1 (8 bases). The CDR3 runs to 17 residues. Deletions cut 3 bases from V and 6 bases from J, with 22 bases between. CDR1 and CDR2 (germline): SGHRS, YFSETQ. The CDR3: CASSWTGLAERGNEQFF. CDR3 DNA (partial): TGCGCCAGCAGCTGGACAGGGCTAGCGGAAAGGGGCAATGAG.